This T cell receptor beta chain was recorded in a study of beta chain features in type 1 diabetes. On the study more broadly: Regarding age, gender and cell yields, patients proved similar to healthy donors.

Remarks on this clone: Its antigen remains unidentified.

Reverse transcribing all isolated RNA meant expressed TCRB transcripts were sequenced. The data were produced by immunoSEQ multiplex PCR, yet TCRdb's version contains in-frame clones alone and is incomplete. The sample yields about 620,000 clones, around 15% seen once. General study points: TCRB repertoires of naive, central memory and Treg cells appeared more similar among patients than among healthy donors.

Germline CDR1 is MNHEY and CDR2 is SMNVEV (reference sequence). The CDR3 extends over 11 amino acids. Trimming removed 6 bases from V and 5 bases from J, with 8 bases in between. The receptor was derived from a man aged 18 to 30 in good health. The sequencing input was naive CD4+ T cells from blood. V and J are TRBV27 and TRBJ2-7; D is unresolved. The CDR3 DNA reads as TGTGCCAGCAGGCAGGCGAACGAGCAGTACTTC. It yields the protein CASRQANEQYF.